The 17 T cell receptor beta chains listed next were all sequenced from one sample in a study of cytomegalovirus exposure and HLA in healthy donors. The PCR ran on 60 Vbeta and 13 Jbeta primers. The method was immunoSEQ multiplex PCR; TCRdb's version includes in-frame clones alone and lacks a portion of them. The table shows 100,000 to 150,000 clones, with around four fifths occurring only once. The specimen sequenced was PBMCs. All receptors come from a woman aged 40 to 49 in good health and CMV-seropositive.

The J gene is TRBJ2-3, the V gene TRBV7-2; 10 bases line up with TRBD1. The junction had 6 bases not matched to a gene; V was cut back by 8 bases and J by 4 bases. Germline V CDR1 and CDR2: SGHTA, FQGNSA. There are 14 residues in the CDR3. CDR3: CASGTGVGADTQYF. DNA for the CDR3: TGTGCCAGCGGGACAGGGGTTGGGGCAGATACGCAGTATTTT.

The rearrangement links TRBV9 to TRBJ2-2, with 9 bases aligning to TRBD2. CDR3 size: 18 residues. Germline-derived CDR1 and CDR2 are SGDLS and YYNGEE. J was trimmed by 0 bases and V by 3 bases; bases with no gene match: 9. The CDR3 nucleotides read TGTGCCAGCAGCGCATCCCACCGACTAGCGGCGAACACCGGGGAGCTGTTTTTT. It yields the protein CASSASHRLAANTGELFF.

The gene calls are TRBV5-1 and TRBJ2-1, with 10 bases identical to TRBD2. Germline trimming cut 0 bases from V and 8 bases from J; bases unmatched to any gene: 11. Per the germline V gene, CDR1 is SGHRS and CDR2 is YFSETQ. This CDR3 has 17 residues. CDR3 nucleotide sequence: TGCGCCAGCAGCTTGGTTTTGGGGCTAGCGGGAGCCGATGAGCAGTTCTTC. It is translated as CASSLVLGLAGADEQFF.

This clone appeared once. This chain uses TRBV19 with TRBJ2-5, with 9 bases matching TRBD1. The germline gives CDR1 LNHDA, CDR2 SQIVND (reference sequence). The ends lost 5 bases at V and 13 bases at J; junction bases unmatched: 11. This CDR3 is 13 amino acids long. The CDR3 region is CASSQKIGTGSYF. Written as DNA, the CDR3 is TGTGCCAGTAGTCAAAAAATTGGGACAGGGTCGTACTTC.

This clone occurred a few times. The V and J genes are TRBV5-1 and TRBJ1-2, with unresolved D. Germline V gene sequence: CDR1 SGHRS, CDR2 YFSETQ. The CDR3 extends over 14 amino acids. The ends were cut back, 5 bases at V and 5 bases at J, with 16 bases in the middle. CDR3 region: CASRSGRLEYGYTF. The CDR3 DNA sequence: TGCGCCAGCAGGTCCGGTAGACTGGAATATGGCTACACCTTC.

This clone came up once. V and J are TRBV4-2 and TRBJ2-1; 7 bases are a match to TRBD2. The CDR3 sequence is 16 residues long. Germline V gene sequence: CDR1 LGHNA, CDR2 YNFKEQ. Trimming removed 4 bases from V and 7 bases from J; junction bases left unmatched: 13. The CDR3 reads CASSPSTEGGLNEQFF. The CDR3 region has the DNA TGTGCCAGCAGCCCATCAACGGAGGGAGGGTTGAATGAGCAGTTCTTC.

The chain uses TRBV19 and TRBJ2-1; TRBD2 matches 11 bases. J gave up 6 bases and V 3 bases, and 4 bases lay outside the gene matches. Germline CDR1 and CDR2: LNHDA and SQIVND (reference sequence). This CDR3 is built from 15 residues. The CDR3 sequence is CASSISGRAANEQFF. CDR3 bases: TGTGCCAGTAGTATTAGCGGGAGGGCGGCCAATGAGCAGTTCTTC.

The chain uses TRBV5-1 and TRBJ1-3, with 9 bases fitting TRBD1. The CDR3 is 15 residues long. Germline CDR1 SGHRS, CDR2 YFSETQ. J gave up 4 bases and V 5 bases, and 7 bases lay outside the gene matches. This chain's CDR3 is CASSFTGGGGNTIYF. For the CDR3, the DNA is TGCGCCAGCAGTTTTACAGGGGGCGGCGGAAACACCATATATTTT. Combining the CDR3 with reference TRBV5-1 and TRBJ1-3 gives the whole variable domain KAGVTQTPRYLIKTRGQQVTLSCSPISGHRSVSWYQQTPGQGLQFLFEYFSETQRNKGNFPGRFSGRQFSNSRSEMNVSTLELGDSALYLCASSFTGGGGNTIYFGEGSWLTVV.

This clone was seen only once. V and J are TRBV10-1 and TRBJ2-2; TRBD1 is a possible D gene (6 bases). This CDR3 has 15 residues. Looked up from germline, CDR1 is WNHNN and CDR2 is SYGVQD (reference sequence). Between the trimmed V and J ends, which lost 3 bases and 5 bases, there was a span of 13 bases. As DNA, the CDR3 is TGCGCCAGCAGTGAAGACAGGCAAACAACCGGGGAGCTGTTTTTT. It encodes CASSEDRQTTGELFF.

The chain carries TRBV19 and TRBJ2-7; 7 bases are shared with TRBD1. The CDR3 is 15 amino acids. The V gene's germline CDR1 is LNHDA and CDR2 SQIVND (reference sequence). With V trimmed by 5 bases and J by 5 bases, 12 bases remained unmatched. CDR3 DNA: TGTGCCAGTAGTCCCTCGACAGGGTCCACCAACGAGCAGTACTTC. It encodes CASSPSTGSTNEQYF.

The sample holds one count of this clone. V and J are TRBV18 and TRBJ2-7; 13 bases align to TRBD2. CDR3 length: 18 residues. CDR1 is KGHSH, CDR2 LQKENI, per germline. Trimming cost V 7 bases and J 3 bases; bases outside gene matches: 15. The CDR3 is CASCKTRTSGSLSYEQYF. The CDR3 DNA is TGTGCCAGCTGCAAAACTAGGACTAGCGGGAGCTTAAGCTACGAGCAGTACTTC.

The CDR3 spells CASSEGRTGEYEQYF. DNA of the CDR3: TGCGCCAGCAGTGAGGGCAGGACAGGGGAGTACGAGCAGTACTTC. This chain uses TRBV10-2 with TRBJ2-5; 9 bases are shared with TRBD1. The J call may not be correct, given that the DNA end is closer to TRBJ2-7. CDR1 and CDR2 from the germline V gene are WSHSY and SAAADI. The CDR3 consists of 15 residues.

V gene TRBV5-1 combines with J gene TRBJ1-2; D remains unclear. The V gene's germline CDR1 is SGHRS and CDR2 YFSETQ. The CDR3 runs 14 residues. Trimming shortened V by 2 bases and J by 3 bases, and 11 bases separated the two germline ends. CDR3 in amino acids: CASSFGQRDYGYTF. CDR3 nucleotide sequence: TGCGCCAGCAGCTTTGGGCAGAGGGACTATGGCTACACCTTC. Filled out from reference TRBV5-1 and TRBJ1-2, the complete variable domain reads KAGVTQTPRYLIKTRGQQVTLSCSPISGHRSVSWYQQTPGQGLQFLFEYFSETQRNKGNFPGRFSGRQFSNSRSEMNVSTLELGDSALYLCASSFGQRDYGYTFGSGTRLTVV.

This clone was observed a single time. The chain recombines TRBV19 with TRBJ1-5; D ambiguous. CDR1 and CDR2 from the germline V gene are LNHDA and SQIVND (reference sequence). Trimming shortened V by 7 bases and J by 6 bases, and 13 bases separated the two germline ends. This CDR3 has 13 amino acids. The CDR3 spells CASTPRVGQPQHF. The DNA of the CDR3 is TGTGCCAGTACCCCCCGGGTCGGTCAGCCCCAGCATTTT.

This sequence joins TRBV10-1 and TRBJ2-5, with D perhaps matching TRBD1 (5 bases). CDR1 and CDR2 (germline): WNHNN, SYGVQD (reference sequence). Trimming removed 0 bases from V and 5 bases from J, with 10 bases in between. The CDR3 runs 14 residues. Written as DNA, the CDR3 is TGCGCCAGCAGTGAGTCGAAGGGGCCGGAGACCCAGTACTTC. Translated, it gives CASSESKGPETQYF.

V gene TRBV28 combines with J gene TRBJ2-6, with D perhaps TRBD1 (5 bases). Germline V gives CDR1 MDHEN, CDR2 SYDVKM. The CDR3 has 15 residues. Trimming removed 5 bases at V and 0 bases at J, with 8 bases between. The CDR3 loop reads CASSRDSSGANVLTF. The CDR3 bases are TGTGCCAGCAGTCGTGACAGCTCTGGGGCCAACGTCCTGACTTTC.

This clone occurred a few times. This rearrangement joins TRBV19 to TRBJ1-1; D is undetermined. The CDR3 contains 14 residues. Trimming pared 3 bases from V and 4 bases from J, leaving 12 bases between. Per the germline V gene, CDR1 is LNHDA and CDR2 is SQIVND (reference sequence). The CDR3: CASSMRSEGTEAFF. The CDR3 DNA reads TGTGCCAGTAGTATGAGGTCAGAGGGCACTGAAGCTTTCTTT.